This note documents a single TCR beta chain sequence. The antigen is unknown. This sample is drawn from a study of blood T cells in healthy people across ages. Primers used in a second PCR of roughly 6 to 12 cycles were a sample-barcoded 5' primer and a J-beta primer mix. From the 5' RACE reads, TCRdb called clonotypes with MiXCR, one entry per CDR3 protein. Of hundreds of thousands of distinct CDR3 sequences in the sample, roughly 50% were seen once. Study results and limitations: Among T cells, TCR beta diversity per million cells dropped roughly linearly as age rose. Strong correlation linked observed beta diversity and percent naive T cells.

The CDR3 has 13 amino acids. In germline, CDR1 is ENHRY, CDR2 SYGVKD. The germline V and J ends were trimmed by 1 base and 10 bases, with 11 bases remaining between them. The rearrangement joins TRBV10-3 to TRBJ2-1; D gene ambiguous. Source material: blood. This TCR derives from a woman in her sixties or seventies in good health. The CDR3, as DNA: TGTGCCATCAGTGAGTTAGGTACACGGGAGCAGTTCTTC. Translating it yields CAISELGTREQFF.